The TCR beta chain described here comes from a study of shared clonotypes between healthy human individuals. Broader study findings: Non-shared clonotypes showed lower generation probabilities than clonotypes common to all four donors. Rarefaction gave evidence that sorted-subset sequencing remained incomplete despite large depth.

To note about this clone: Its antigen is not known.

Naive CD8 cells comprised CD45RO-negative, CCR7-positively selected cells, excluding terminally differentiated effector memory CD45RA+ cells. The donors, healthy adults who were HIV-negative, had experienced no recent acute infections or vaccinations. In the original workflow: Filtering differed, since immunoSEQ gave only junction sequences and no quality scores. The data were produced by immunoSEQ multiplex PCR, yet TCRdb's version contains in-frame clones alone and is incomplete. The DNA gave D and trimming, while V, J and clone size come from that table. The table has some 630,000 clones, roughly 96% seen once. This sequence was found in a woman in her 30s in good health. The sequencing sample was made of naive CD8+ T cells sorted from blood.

In DNA, the CDR3 is TGCGCCAGCAGTGAGTCTAGTAGCCTCCTTCACGAGCAGTACTTC. Translation gives CASSESSSLLHEQYF. The chain carries TRBV10-2 and TRBJ2-7, with D unclear. The CDR3 totals 15 residues. Germline CDR1 is WSHSY and CDR2 is SAAADI. The germline V and J ends were trimmed by 0 bases and 5 bases, with 14 bases remaining between them.